The clone carrying this TCR beta chain was seen ten or more times. What it recognizes is unknown. These data are taken from a study of response to subunit inactivated influenza vaccine. Study-wide points: Researchers suggested that each seasonal influenza vaccination recruits few new T cells.

The CDR3 runs 13 residues. V was pared by 1 base and J by 4 bases, with 7 bases between. CDR1 and CDR2 (germline): LGHDT, YNNKEL (reference sequence). TCRdb called the RT-PCR reads again in MiXCR, with one record for every CDR3 protein. The sample consists of more than 200,000 distinct CDR3 sequences, 9% to 15% of them appearing once. The sequencing used non-naive T cells sorted from PBMCs, collected around 15 days before vaccination. This chain uses TRBV3-1 with TRBJ1-2; unclear D gene. The receptor comes from a man in his fifties or sixties who received an inactivated influenza vaccine. The CDR3, as DNA: TGTGCCAGCAGCCAAGGGACGGTCTATGGCTACACCTTC. Protein product: CASSQGTVYGYTF.